A selection of T cell receptor beta chains follows, all from one sample in a study of blood T cells in healthy people across ages. A single record per CDR3 protein comes from TCRdb applying MiXCR to the 5' RACE reads. The table shows fewer than 800,000 distinct CDR3 sequences, with 32% occurring only once. The sequenced material came from blood. These receptors were taken from a woman aged 80 or older in good health. Both conserved end residues are part of each CDR3. D genes are given only for firm matches. Where a row states a size, it is once, few, many or the class of an expanded clone; other rows omit it.

14 TRBJ1-6 . TRBV5-1 . TGCGCCAGCAGCTTTCACACGGGGCAATCACCCCTCCACTTT CASSFHTGQSPLHF
13 TRBJ1-2 . TRBV5-1 . TGCGCCAGCAGCTTGGAAATTGGAACAGGCTACACCTTC CASSLEIGTGYTF
13 TRBJ2-7 many TRBV20-1 . TGCAGTGCTACCCCGCGGGGACCCTACGAGCAGTACTTC CSATPRGPYEQYF
15 TRBJ2-4 many TRBV12-3/TRBV12-4 . TGTGCCAGCAGTTTAGAGGATCTGCCAGAGGGCATTCAGTACTTC CASSLEDLPEGIQYF
16 TRBJ1-5 many TRBV6-1 . TGTGCCAGCAGCGCCTCGGATAGATATAGCAATCAGCCCCAGCATTTT CASSASDRYSNQPQHF
13 TRBJ2-5 . TRBV20-1 . TGCAGTGCTAGAGTTTGGGCGGAAGAGACCCAGTACTTC CSARVWAEETQYF
13 TRBJ2-6 many TRBV25-1 . TGTGCCAGCAGTGGGGCTGGGGCCAACGTCCTGACTTTC CASSGAGANVLTF
14 TRBJ1-2 many TRBV30 TRBD1 TGTGCCTGGAGTGTTGGACAGGCAAACTATGGCTACACCTTC CAWSVGQANYGYTF
14 TRBJ2-3 many TRBV5-1 . TGCGCCAGCAGCTCCCTTGCCGGGTTAGATACGCAGTATTTT CASSSLAGLDTQYF
12 TRBJ1-1 many TRBV4-2 . TGTGCCAGCAGGGATCCTAACACTGAAGCTTTCTTT CASRDPNTEAFF
12 TRBJ2-2 many TRBV28 . TGTGCCAGCAGGGAGTACACCGGGGAGCTGTTTTTT CASREYTGELFF
12 TRBJ1-2 few TRBV10-3 . TGTGCCAGCAGTGACGGCAGTTATGGCTACACCTTC CASSDGSYGYTF
12 TRBJ2-1 many TRBV2 . TGTGCCAGCGAAGCAAGTACCAATGAGCAGTTCTTC CASEASTNEQFF
15 TRBJ2-3 few TRBV29-1 TRBD2 TGCAGCGTTGATTCGGCGGGAGGGCCCTCAGATACGCAGTATTTT CSVDSAGGPSDTQYF
14 TRBJ2-7 once TRBV7-2 TRBD1 TGTGCCAGCAGCTTAGGGGGACAGGTACCGGAGCAGTACTTC CASSLGGQVPEQYF
14 TRBJ1-4 . TRBV5-1 . TGCGCCAGCAGCTTGGGTCGAGTGGATGAAAAACTGTTTTTT CASSLGRVDEKLFF
15 TRBJ1-4 . TRBV4-3 . TGCGCCAGCAGCCAAGTGTGGGGACGAAATGAAAAACGGTTTTTT CASSQVWGRNEKRFF
14 TRBJ1-2 . TRBV6-5 TRBD1 TGTGCCAGCAGTTACGGGCAGGGGGTGGATGGCTACACCTTC CASSYGQGVDGYTF
15 TRBJ2-6 . TRBV30 . TGTGCCTGGAGTGTATACGGGACTGGGGCCAACGTCCTGACTTTC CAWSVYGTGANVLTF
14 TRBJ2-1 many TRBV10-3 TRBD1 TGTGCCATCAGTGAGCGATCAGGGGGCAATGAGCAGTTCTTC CAISERSGGNEQFF
15 TRBJ1-2 many TRBV12-3/TRBV12-4 . TGTGCCAGCAGTCCGGGGACACGCACTAACTATGGCTACACCTTC CASSPGTRTNYGYTF
15 TRBJ2-7 many TRBV15 TRBD1 TGTGCCACCAGCAGAACGGGACAGGGGGCTGGAGAGCAGTACTTC CATSRTGQGAGEQYF
16 TRBJ2-4 many TRBV6-2/TRBV6-3 . TGTGCCAGCAGTTTTTCGAGGGACCTAGCCAAAAACATTCAGTACTTC CASSFSRDLAKNIQYF
12 TRBJ2-1 many TRBV29-1 . TGCAGCGTTGAAGGGGTAAGGAATGAGCAGTTCTTC CSVEGVRNEQFF
14 TRBJ2-7 few TRBV27 . TGTGCCAGCAGTCCCGGGACTCAGAACCACGAGCAGTACTTC CASSPGTQNHEQYF
17 TRBJ2-2 . TRBV5-1 TRBD2 TGCGCCAGCAGCTTGGATATCGGGGGGGCGCTACGCGGGGAGCTGTTTTTT CASSLDIGGALRGELFF
15 TRBJ2-1 many TRBV5-1 TRBD1 TGCGCCAGCAGCGTTAAGGGACAGGGTAGCGATGAGCAGTTCTTC CASSVKGQGSDEQFF
12 TRBJ1-1 many TRBV6-2/TRBV6-3 . TGTGCCAGCATGAGGATGGGCACTGAAGCTTTCTTT CASMRMGTEAFF
14 TRBJ2-5 many TRBV6-1 TRBD1 TGTGCCAGCACCGCGACAGGGGGAAGTGAGACCCAGTACTTC CASTATGGSETQYF
13 TRBJ1-2 few TRBV10-3 TRBD1 TGTACCGCAACGGACAGGGCTAACTATGGCTACACCTTC CTATDRANYGYTF
14 TRBJ1-2 many TRBV20-1 . TGCAGTGCTAGAGATTTATCGAAAGTCCATGGCTACACCTTC CSARDLSKVHGYTF
15 TRBJ1-5 . TRBV6-5 . TGTGCCAGCAGCACCACCGGACAGATGAATCAGCCCCAGCATTTT CASSTTGQMNQPQHF
10 TRBJ2-7 few TRBV20-1 . TGCAGTGCTAGAGATTACGAGCAGTACTTC CSARDYEQYF
15 TRBJ2-5 many TRBV12-3/TRBV12-4 TRBD2 TGTGCCAGCAATGTAGCGGGGGGAATACAAGAGACCCAGTACTTC CASNVAGGIQETQYF
13 TRBJ2-5 . TRBV20-1 TRBD2 TGCAGTACCCTAGCGGGGGGAGGGGAGACCCAGTACTTC CSTLAGGGETQYF
12 TRBJ1-6 few TRBV6-5 TRBD1 TGTGCCAGCAGGACAGGGGGATCACCCCTCCACTTT CASRTGGSPLHF
14 TRBJ1-2 many TRBV12-3/TRBV12-4 . TGTGCCAGCAGTTTTGGCTCGTCCAACTATGGCTACACCTTC CASSFGSSNYGYTF
14 TRBJ2-3 few TRBV12-3/TRBV12-4 TRBD2 TGTGCCAGCAGTTGGAGCGGGATGATAGATGCGCAGTATTTT CASSWSGMIDAQYF
11 TRBJ1-1 . TRBV28 . TGTGCCAGCAGTTCGCAGCCTTTTGCTTTCTTT CASSSQPFAFF
17 TRBJ2-7 . TRBV7-9 TRBD2 TGTACCAGCAGCTCAACCTTAGCGGGGGCCTCCTACAATGAGCAGTACTTC CTSSSTLAGASYNEQYF
16 TRBJ2-3 . TRBV7-2 TRBD2 TGTGCCGGCAGCAAGGTCCGCGGGGGGCAACAAAATACGCAGTATTTT CAGSKVRGGQQNTQYF
14 TRBJ2-3 many TRBV2 TRBD2 TGTGCCAGCAGGGGGACTAGAGACACAGATACGCAGTATTTT CASRGTRDTDTQYF
13 TRBJ1-6 . TRBV29-1 . TGCAGCGTTGGTCAGGGTTCTAATTCACCCCTCCACTTT CSVGQGSNSPLHF
13 TRBJ2-6 few TRBV18 . TGTGCCGGTTTTGGGGCCGGGGCCAACGTCCTGACTTTC CAGFGAGANVLTF
15 TRBJ2-5 many TRBV30 . TGTGCCTGGAGTTTAGGGTTAGCTTATGTCGAGACCCAGTACTTC CAWSLGLAYVETQYF
15 TRBJ2-5 few TRBV12-3/TRBV12-4 TRBD2 TGTGCCAGCAGTTCATCGGGACTAGCAGAAGAGACCCAGTACTTC CASSSSGLAEETQYF